The T cell receptor beta chain described here comes from a study of shared clonotypes between healthy human individuals. Study results and caveats: Represented genetic and exposure-history diversity was restricted by having few donors.

Combining CD45RO+ cells with CCR7-negative CD45RA+ TemRA cells gave CD8 memory. Note on this clone: The antigen remains unidentified.

The CDR3 consists of 15 residues. Per the germline V gene, CDR1 is SEHNR and CDR2 is FQNEAQ (reference sequence). V lost 2 bases and J 5 bases, leaving 15 bases between the germline ends. Evenly divided among several immunoSEQ plates was the genomic DNA of each subset. Authors' processing steps: Junction-only sequences without quality scores came from ImmunoSEQ, so filtering differed. The table came from immunoSEQ multiplex PCR; TCRdb's copy has only in-frame clones and leaves some out. The D gene and trimming were derived from the DNA, and the V and J assignments and clone size from that table. The sample has a few hundred thousand clones, around 90% seen once; the top ten hold 15% to 20%.

The gene calls are TRBV7-9 and TRBJ1-2; D is possibly TRBD1 (5 bases). The receptor was derived from a man aged 18 to 35 in good health. The sequenced material came from memory CD8+ T cells sorted from blood. The subset was: CD45RO+ cells pooled with CCR7-negative TemRA cells. The CDR3 region has the DNA TGTGCCAGCAGCTTAACAGCCTTAGGGGAATATGGCTACACCTTC. This encodes CASSLTALGEYGYTF.